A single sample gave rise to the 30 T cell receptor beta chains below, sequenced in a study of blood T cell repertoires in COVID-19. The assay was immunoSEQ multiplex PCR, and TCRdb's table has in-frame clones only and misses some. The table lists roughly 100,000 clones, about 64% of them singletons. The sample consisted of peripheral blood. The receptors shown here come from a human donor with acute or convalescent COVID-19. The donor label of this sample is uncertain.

The CDR3 is CASSYSRCDEQFF. The CDR3 coding sequence is TGTGCCAGCAGTTACTCGAGGTGCGATGAGCAGTTCTTC. The chain links TRBV6-7 to TRBJ2-1; D remains ambiguous. TRBV6-7 is reported as an ORF; its role is uncertain. The CDR3 extends over 13 amino acids. The V and J ends lost 0 bases and 8 bases respectively, with 8 bases between them.

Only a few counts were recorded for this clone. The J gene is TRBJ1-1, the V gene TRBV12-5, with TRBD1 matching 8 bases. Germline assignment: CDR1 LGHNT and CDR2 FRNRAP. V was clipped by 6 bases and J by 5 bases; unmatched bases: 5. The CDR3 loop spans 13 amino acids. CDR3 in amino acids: CASGLQGGTEAFF. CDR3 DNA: TGTGCTAGTGGCTTACAGGGGGGAACTGAAGCTTTCTTT.

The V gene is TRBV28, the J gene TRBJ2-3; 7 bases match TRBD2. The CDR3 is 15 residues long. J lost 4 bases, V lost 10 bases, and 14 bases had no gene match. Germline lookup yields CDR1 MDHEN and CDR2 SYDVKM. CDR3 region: CAISTGLSWPDTQYF. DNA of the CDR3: TGTGCCATCAGCACGGGACTATCTTGGCCAGATACGCAGTATTTT.

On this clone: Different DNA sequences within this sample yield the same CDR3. The CDR3 nucleotides are TGCGCCAGCAGCTTCGGAGGCGCAACTAATGAAAAACTGTTTTTT. Protein: CASSFGGATNEKLFF. The chain carries TRBV5-1 and TRBJ1-4; no firm D call. From germline, CDR1 is SGHRS and CDR2 YFSETQ. Between the trimmed V and J ends, which lost 2 bases and 0 bases, there was a span of 8 bases. There are 15 residues in the CDR3. Filled out from reference TRBV5-1 and TRBJ1-4, the complete variable domain reads KAGVTQTPRYLIKTRGQQVTLSCSPISGHRSVSWYQQTPGQGLQFLFEYFSETQRNKGNFPGRFSGRQFSNSRSEMNVSTLELGDSALYLCASSFGGATNEKLFFGSGTQLSVL.

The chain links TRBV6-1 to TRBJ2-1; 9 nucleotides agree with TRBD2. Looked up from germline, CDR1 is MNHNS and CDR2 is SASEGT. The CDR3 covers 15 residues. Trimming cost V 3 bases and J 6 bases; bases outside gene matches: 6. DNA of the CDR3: TGTGCCAGCAGTGAGGTGCGGGGGGGCCTCAATGAGCAGTTCTTC. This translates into CASSEVRGGLNEQFF.

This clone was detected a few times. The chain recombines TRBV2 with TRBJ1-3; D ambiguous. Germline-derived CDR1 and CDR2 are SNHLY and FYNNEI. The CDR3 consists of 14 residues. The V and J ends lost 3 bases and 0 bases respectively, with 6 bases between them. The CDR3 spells CASSDSFSGNTIYF. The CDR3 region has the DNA TGTGCCAGCAGTGACAGTTTCTCTGGAAACACCATATATTTT.

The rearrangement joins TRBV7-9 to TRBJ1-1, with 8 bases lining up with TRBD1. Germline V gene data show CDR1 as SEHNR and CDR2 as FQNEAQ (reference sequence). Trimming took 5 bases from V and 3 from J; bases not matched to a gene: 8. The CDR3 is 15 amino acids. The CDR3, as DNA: TGTGCCAGCAGCCCACGGACAGGGTTTGACACTGAAGCTTTCTTT. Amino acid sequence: CASSPRTGFDTEAFF.

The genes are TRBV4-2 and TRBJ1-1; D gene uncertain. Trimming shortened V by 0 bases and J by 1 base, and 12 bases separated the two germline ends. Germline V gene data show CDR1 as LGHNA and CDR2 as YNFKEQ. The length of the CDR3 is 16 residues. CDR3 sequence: CASSQDPGLTNTEAFF. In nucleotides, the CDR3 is TGTGCCAGCAGCCAAGACCCAGGCCTTACGAACACTGAAGCTTTCTTT.

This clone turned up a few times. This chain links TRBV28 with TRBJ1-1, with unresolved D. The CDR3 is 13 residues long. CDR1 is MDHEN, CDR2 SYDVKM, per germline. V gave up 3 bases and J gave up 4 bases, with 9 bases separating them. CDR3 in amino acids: CASSLNRGTEAFF. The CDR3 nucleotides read TGTGCCAGCAGTTTGAATCGGGGCACTGAAGCTTTCTTT. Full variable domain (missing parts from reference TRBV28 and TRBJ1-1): DVKVTQSSRYLVKRTGEKVFLECVQDMDHENMFWYRQDPGLGLRLIYFSYDVKMKEKGDIPEGYSVSREKKERFSLILESASTNQTSMYLCASSLNRGTEAFFGQGTRLTVV.

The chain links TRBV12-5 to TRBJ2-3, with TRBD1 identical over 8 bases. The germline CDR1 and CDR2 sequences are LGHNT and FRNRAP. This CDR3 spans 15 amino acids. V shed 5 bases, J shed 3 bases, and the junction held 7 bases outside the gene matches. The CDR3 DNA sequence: TGTGCTAGTGGTCTTGGACAGGGATGGACAGATACGCAGTATTTT. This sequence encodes CASGLGQGWTDTQYF.

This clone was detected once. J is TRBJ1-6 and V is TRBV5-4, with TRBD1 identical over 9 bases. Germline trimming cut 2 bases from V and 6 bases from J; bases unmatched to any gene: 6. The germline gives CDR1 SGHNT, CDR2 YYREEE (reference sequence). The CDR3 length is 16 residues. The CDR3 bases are TGTGCCAGCAGCTTCGGACAGGGGCTCGGTAATTCACCCCTCCACTTT. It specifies CASSFGQGLGNSPLHF.

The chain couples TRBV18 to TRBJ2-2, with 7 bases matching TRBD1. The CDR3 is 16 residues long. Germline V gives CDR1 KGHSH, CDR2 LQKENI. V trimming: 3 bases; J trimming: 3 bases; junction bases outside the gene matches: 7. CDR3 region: CASSPRQGGDTGELFF. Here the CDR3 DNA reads TGTGCCAGCTCACCCCGACAGGGTGGGGACACCGGGGAGCTGTTTTTT.

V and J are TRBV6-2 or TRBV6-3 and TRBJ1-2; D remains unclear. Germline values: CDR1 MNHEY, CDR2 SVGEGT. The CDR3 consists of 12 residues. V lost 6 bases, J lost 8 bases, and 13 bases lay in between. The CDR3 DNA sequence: TGTGCCAGCAGCCCCCGAGCCTCCGGCTACACCTTC. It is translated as CASSPRASGYTF.

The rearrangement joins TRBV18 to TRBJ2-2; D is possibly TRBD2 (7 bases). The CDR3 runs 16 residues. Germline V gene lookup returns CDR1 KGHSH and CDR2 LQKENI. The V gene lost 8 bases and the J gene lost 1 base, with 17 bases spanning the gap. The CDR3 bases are TGTGCCAGCACCCTTTCCGGGGGGCTGAACACCGGGGAGCTGTTTTTT. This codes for CASTLSGGLNTGELFF.

CDR3 DNA sequence: TGTGCCAGTAGTACTGGACAGGGGGCTCAGCCCCAGCATTTT. Its translation is CASSTGQGAQPQHF. The chain links TRBV19 to TRBJ1-5, with 11 bases identical to TRBD1. The ends lost 4 bases at V and 6 bases at J; junction bases unmatched: 2. CDR1 is LNHDA and CDR2 is SQIVND in the germline V gene (reference sequence). CDR3 length: 14 amino acids.

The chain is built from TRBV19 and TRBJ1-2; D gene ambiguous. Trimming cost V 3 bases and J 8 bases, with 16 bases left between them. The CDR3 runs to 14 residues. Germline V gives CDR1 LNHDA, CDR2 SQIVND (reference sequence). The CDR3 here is CASSMRGGREGYTF. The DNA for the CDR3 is TGTGCCAGTAGTATGCGGGGAGGACGCGAGGGCTACACCTTC. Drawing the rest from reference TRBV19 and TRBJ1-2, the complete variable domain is DGGITQSPKYLFRKEGQNVTLSCEQNLNHDAMYWYRQDPGQGLRLIYYSQIVNDFQKGDIAEGYSVSREKKESFPLTVTSAQKNPTAFYLCASSMRGGREGYTFGSGTRLTVV.

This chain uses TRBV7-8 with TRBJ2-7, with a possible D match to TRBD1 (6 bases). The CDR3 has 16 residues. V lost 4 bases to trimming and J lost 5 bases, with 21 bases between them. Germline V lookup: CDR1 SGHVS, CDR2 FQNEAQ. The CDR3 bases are TGTGCCAGCAGCTCCCCGGGCGGACAGAGAGTCGACGAGCAGTACTTC. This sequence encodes CASSSPGGQRVDEQYF.

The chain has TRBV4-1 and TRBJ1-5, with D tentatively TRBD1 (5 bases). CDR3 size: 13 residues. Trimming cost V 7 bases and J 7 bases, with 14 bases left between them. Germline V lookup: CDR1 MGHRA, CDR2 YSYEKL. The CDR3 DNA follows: TGCGCCAGCACCCCGGGGGGTGGCCAGCCCCAGCATTTT. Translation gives CASTPGGGQPQHF.

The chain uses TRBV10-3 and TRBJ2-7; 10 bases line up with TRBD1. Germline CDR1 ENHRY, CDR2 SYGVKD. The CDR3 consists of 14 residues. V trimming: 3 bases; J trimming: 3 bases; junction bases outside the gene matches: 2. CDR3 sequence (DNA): TGTGCCATCAGTGATGGACAGGGGGACTACGAGCAGTACTTC. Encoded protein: CAISDGQGDYEQYF.

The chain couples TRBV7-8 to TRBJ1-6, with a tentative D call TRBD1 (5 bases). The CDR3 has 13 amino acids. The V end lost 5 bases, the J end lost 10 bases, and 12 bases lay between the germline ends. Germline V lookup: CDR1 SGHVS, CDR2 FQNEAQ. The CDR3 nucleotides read TGTGCCAGCAGCAACGGAGGGGAATCACCCCTCCACTTT. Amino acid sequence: CASSNGGESPLHF.

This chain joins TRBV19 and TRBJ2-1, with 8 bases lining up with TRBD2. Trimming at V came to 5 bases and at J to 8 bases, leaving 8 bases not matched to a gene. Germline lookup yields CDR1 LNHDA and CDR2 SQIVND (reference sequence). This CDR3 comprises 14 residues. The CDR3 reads CASSDRGGFDEQFF. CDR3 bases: TGTGCCAGTAGTGACCGGGGGGGCTTCGATGAGCAGTTCTTC.

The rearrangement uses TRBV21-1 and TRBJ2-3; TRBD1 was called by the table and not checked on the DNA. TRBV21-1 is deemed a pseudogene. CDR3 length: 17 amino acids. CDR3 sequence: CASSTGSEIQSTDTQYF. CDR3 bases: TGTGCCAGCAGCACCGGATCCGAAATACAGAGCACAGATACGCAGTATTTT.

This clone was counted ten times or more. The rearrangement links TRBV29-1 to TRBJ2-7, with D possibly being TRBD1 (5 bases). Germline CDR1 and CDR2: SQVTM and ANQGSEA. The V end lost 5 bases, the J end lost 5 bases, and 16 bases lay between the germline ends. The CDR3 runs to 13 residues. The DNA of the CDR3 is TGCAGCGTTCCCCTAGAAAGGGGTCACGAGCAGTACGTC. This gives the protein CSVPLERGHEQYV.

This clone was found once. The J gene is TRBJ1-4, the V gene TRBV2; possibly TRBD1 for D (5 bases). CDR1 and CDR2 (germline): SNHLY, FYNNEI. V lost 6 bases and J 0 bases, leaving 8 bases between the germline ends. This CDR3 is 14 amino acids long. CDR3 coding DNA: TGTGCCAGCAGGCAGGGAACAACTAATGAAAAACTGTTTTTT. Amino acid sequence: CASRQGTTNEKLFF.

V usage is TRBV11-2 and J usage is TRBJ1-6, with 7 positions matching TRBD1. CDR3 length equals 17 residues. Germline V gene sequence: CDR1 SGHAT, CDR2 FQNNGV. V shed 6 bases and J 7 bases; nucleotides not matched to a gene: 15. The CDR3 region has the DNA TGTGCCAGCAGTTCGCACGGGGCAGGGGGTTCGAATTCACCCCTCCACTTT. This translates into CASSSHGAGGSNSPLHF.

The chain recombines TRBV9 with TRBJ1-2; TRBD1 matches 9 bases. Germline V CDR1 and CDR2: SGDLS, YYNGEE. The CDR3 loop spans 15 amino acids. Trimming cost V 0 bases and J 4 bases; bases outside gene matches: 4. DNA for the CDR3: TGTGCCAGCAGCGTAGCCGGGACAGGGACCTATGGCTACACCTTC. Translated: CASSVAGTGTYGYTF.

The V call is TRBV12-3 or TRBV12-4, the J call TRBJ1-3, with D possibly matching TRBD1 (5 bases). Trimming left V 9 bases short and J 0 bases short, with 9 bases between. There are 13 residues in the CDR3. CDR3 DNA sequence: TGTGCCAGTACAGGTTTCTCTGGAAACACCATATATTTT. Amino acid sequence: CASTGFSGNTIYF.

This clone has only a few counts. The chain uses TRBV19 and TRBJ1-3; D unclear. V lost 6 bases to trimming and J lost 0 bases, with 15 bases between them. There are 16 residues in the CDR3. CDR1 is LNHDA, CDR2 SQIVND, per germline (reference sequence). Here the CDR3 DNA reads TGTGCCAGTAGCCGCAGGCGTGCCAACTCTGGAAACACCATATATTTT. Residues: CASSRRRANSGNTIYF.

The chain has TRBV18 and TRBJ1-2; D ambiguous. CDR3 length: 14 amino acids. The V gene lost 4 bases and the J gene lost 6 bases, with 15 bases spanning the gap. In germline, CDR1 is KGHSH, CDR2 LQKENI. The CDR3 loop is CASSQYGEGDGYTF. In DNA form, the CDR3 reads TGTGCCAGCTCACAGTACGGGGAAGGCGATGGCTACACCTTC.

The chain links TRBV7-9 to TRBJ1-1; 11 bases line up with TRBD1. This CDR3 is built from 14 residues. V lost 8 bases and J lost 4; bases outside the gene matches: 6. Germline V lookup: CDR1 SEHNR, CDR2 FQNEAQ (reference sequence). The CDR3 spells CASSIGTGGTEAFF. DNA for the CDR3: TGTGCCAGCTCCATCGGGACAGGGGGCACTGAAGCTTTCTTT.